The clone carrying this TCR beta chain came up once. Antigen specificity is unknown. These data belong to a study of CD8+ T cells in alopecia areata. Overall study findings and caveats: Uncertainty remains about how baseline CD8+ expansion links to response, with one nonresponder. Scalp specimens additionally yield sequences from normal skin's resident alphabeta T cells. The study found higher clonality in lesional than normal scalp, especially in alopecia totalis/universalis.

Treatment given: oral pan-JAK inhibitor, 5-10 mg twice daily. Alopecia areata patients had lesional scalp punch biopsies and peripheral blood taken from them. As the sequencing template, cDNA was produced by extracting RNA and reverse transcribing it. Method: immunoSEQ multiplex PCR; TCRdb's copy keeps in-frame clones and lacks some. This sample has 150,000 to 200,000 clones, with roughly 70% found just once. Germline V lookup: CDR1 SNHLY, CDR2 FYNNEI. The CDR3 has 14 amino acids. V shed 1 base and J shed 6 bases, with 9 bases lying between them. The sequenced sample was CD4+ T cells sorted from blood, obtained around week 50, from a patient treated with tofacitinib. The TCR comes from a human donor with alopecia areata. This chain connects TRBV2 to TRBJ2-2; D is unclear. CDR3 region: CASSEVPSSGELFF. In nucleotides, the CDR3 is TGTGCCAGCAGTGAAGTACCCAGCTCCGGGGAGCTGTTTTTT. Complete variable domain (other parts from reference TRBV2 and TRBJ2-2): EPEVTQTPSHQVTQMGQEVILRCVPISNHLYFYWYRQILGQKVEFLVSFYNNEISEKSEIFDDQFSVERPDGSNFTLKIRSTKLEDSAMYFCASSEVPSSGELFFGEGSRLTVL.